This passage covers 8 T cell receptor beta chains from one sample sequenced in a study of technical replicates of blood from a handful of donors. Profiling relied on immunoSEQ multiplex PCR, and the TCRdb table lists in-frame clones only, not all of them. The repertoire consists of about 62,000 clones, with over 75% occurring once and the leading ten covering roughly 5.6%. The sequencing sample was made of PBMCs. These receptors were collected from a human donor in good health. Some clones in this sample may be carry-over from other donors' samples.

V gene TRBV7-9 combines with J gene TRBJ2-2, with a weak D call TRBD1 (5 bases). V lost 10 bases and J lost 0, with 15 bases in between. Germline CDR1 and CDR2: SEHNR and FQNEAQ (reference sequence). CDR3 size: 15 residues. The CDR3 is CATGSAGPNTGELFF. Written as DNA, the CDR3 is TGTGCCACCGGCTCGGCAGGGCCGAACACCGGGGAGCTGTTTTTT.

This clone was counted between two and nine times. The chain employs TRBV19 and TRBJ1-6; D ambiguous. The CDR3 is 12 amino acids. Germline CDR1 reads LNHDA; CDR2 reads SQIVND (reference sequence). Trimming left V 8 bases short and J 7 bases short, with 9 bases between. The CDR3 DNA reads TGTGCCAGTGCTAGACGAAATTCACCCCTCCACTTT. Amino acids: CASARRNSPLHF.

This sequence joins TRBV6-1 and TRBJ1-2, with 9 bases fitting TRBD1. J lost 8 bases, V lost 10 bases, and 14 bases had no gene match. From germline, CDR1 is MNHNS and CDR2 SASEGT. This CDR3 comprises 14 residues. The CDR3 DNA reads as TGTGCCACCGAACCGGGACAGGGAAGCGCCGGCTACACCTTC. Its protein product is CATEPGQGSAGYTF.

The V call is TRBV5-1, the J call TRBJ1-6; D unresolved. Trimming stripped 0 bases from V and 2 bases from J, with 9 bases between. This CDR3 comprises 16 residues. Germline CDR1 reads SGHRS; CDR2 reads YFSETQ. The CDR3 region is CASSLAGRAYNSPLHF. The CDR3 bases are TGCGCCAGCAGCTTGGCCGGGCGGGCCTATAATTCACCCCTCCACTTT.

J is TRBJ2-5 and V is TRBV9; possible D gene TRBD2, 7 bases. The CDR3 runs to 16 residues. The germline CDR1 and CDR2 sequences are SGDLS and YYNGEE. Trimming cost V 2 bases and J 4 bases, with 18 bases left between them. CDR3 sequence reads: CASSVGGGTLGETQYF. CDR3 nucleotides: TGTGCCAGCAGCGTGGGAGGGGGGACCCTGGGAGAGACCCAGTACTTC.

This chain uses TRBV5-6 with TRBJ2-7; D uncertain. V lost 1 base and J 5 bases, leaving 4 bases between the germline ends. Germline CDR1 and CDR2: SGHDT and YYEEEE. The CDR3 runs to 11 residues. As DNA, the CDR3 is TGTGCCAGCAGCTTGCGGGACGAGCAGTACTTC. Its translation is CASSLRDEQYF.

V gene TRBV9 combines with J gene TRBJ1-3, with 8 bases aligning to TRBD1. This CDR3 is 16 amino acids long. Germline CDR1 is SGDLS and CDR2 is YYNGEE. Trimming at V came to 3 bases and at J to 0 bases, leaving 5 bases not matched to a gene. The CDR3 nucleotides are TGTGCCAGCAGCGCCGGACAGGGCCCCTCTGGAAACACCATATATTTT. Protein: CASSAGQGPSGNTIYF.

As DNA, the CDR3 is TGTGCCAGCAGTTATGGGAGAACTAATGAAAAACTGTTTTTT. It specifies CASSYGRTNEKLFF. The V call is TRBV6-6, the J call TRBJ1-4; no reliable D call. Germline values: CDR1 MNHNY, CDR2 SVGAGI (reference sequence). Trimming pared 3 bases from V and 1 base from J, leaving 6 bases between. This CDR3 is 14 amino acids long.